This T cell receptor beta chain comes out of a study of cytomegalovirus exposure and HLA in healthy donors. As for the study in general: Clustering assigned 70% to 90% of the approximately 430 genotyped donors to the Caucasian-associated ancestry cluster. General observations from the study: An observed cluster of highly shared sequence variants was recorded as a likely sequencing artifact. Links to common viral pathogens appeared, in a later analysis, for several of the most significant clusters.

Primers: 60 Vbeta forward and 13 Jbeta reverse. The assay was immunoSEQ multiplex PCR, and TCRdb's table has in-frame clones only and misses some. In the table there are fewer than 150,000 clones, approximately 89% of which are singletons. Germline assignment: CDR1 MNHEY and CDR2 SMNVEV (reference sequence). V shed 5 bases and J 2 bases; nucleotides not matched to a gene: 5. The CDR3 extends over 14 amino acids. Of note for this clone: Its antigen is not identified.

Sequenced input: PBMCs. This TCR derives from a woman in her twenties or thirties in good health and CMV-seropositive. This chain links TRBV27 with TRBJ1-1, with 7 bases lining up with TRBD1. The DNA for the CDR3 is TGTGCCAGCAGTAGACAGGGCCTAAACACTGAAGCTTTCTTT. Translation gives CASSRQGLNTEAFF.